This T cell receptor beta chain was sequenced in a study of CD8+CD57+ T cells in acquired aplastic anemia. Study-wide context: The DNA of sorted CD4+ and CD8+ cells averaged around 3 ug. Some 10 million reads were obtained on average for healthy donor CD4+ cells.

General study points: Some 28 sequences, all CD8+ CDR3, were shared between patients and controls.

CDR3 and TCR beta VDJ profiling relied on a genomic DNA template. TCRdb re-called the reads with MiXCR, one entry per CDR3 protein. The sample carries under 40,000 distinct CDR3 sequences, around 82% recorded once. Concerning this clonotype itself: Antigen specificity is unknown.

Germline CDR1 reads SEHNR; CDR2 reads FQNEAQ (reference sequence). V was shortened by 8 bases and J by 8 bases, with 15 bases between the two germline ends. There are 13 residues in the CDR3. This chain links TRBV7-9 with TRBJ1-4; maybe TRBD1 (5 bases). The sequencing sample was made of sorted CD4+, CD8+, or CD8+CD57+ T cells (not recorded which) from PBMCs. The TCR comes from a human donor in good health, serving as a control. Written as DNA, the CDR3 is TGTGCCAGCGGCCATGGGGGGTTGGAAAAACTGTTTTTT. This translates into CASGHGGLEKLFF.